This TCR beta chain was observed in a study of blood T cells in healthy people across ages. Study in general: Capture via template switching afforded approximately one barcoded beta molecule per two T cells.

A few counts support this clonotype. The antigen is undetermined. General observations from the study: Researchers report that TCR beta diversity correlated strongly with naive T cell percentage.

Primers used in a second PCR of about 7 to 11 cycles were a sample-barcoded 5' primer and a J-beta primer mix. TCRdb redid the calling of the 5' RACE reads with MiXCR, one entry per CDR3 protein. The sample records some 1.5 million distinct CDR3 sequences, 28% being singletons. Sequenced material: blood. The receptor was isolated from a young woman in good health.

CDR3 DNA sequence: TGTGCCAGCAGTAACGGGCCTGGGGGATTTCAGGAAAAACTGTTTTTT. Encoded protein: CASSNGPGGFQEKLFF. The chain employs TRBV12-3 or TRBV12-4 and TRBJ1-4, with D perhaps matching TRBD1 (5 bases). V lost 5 bases to trimming and J lost 8 bases, with 21 bases between them. The CDR3 runs to 16 residues.